The 23 T cell receptor beta chains below come from one sample, sequenced in a study of metastatic and nonmetastatic thyroid tumors. Before thyroid surgery, none of the patients had received any treatment. TCRdb reassembled clones from the PCR reads with MiXCR. The data contain just over 70,000 clones, 15% to 20% of them seen just once; the ten biggest clones take up 9.5% to 15%. Sequencing was carried out using blood. These receptors were obtained from a female donor with papillary thyroid cancer or a benign thyroid nodule (not recorded which). Some clones in this sample may be carry-over from other donors' samples.

This clone occurred many times. The J gene is TRBJ2-7, the V gene TRBV3-1; D possibly corresponds to TRBD1 (5 bases). This CDR3 contains 14 residues. Germline loops: CDR1 LGHDT, CDR2 YNNKEL (reference sequence). Deletions cut 6 bases from V and 0 bases from J, with 12 bases between. The CDR3 protein is CASSGVTGSYEQYF. For the CDR3, the DNA is TGTGCCAGCAGTGGCGTTACAGGCTCCTACGAGCAGTACTTC.

CDR3 in DNA: TGCAGTGCACAGCCCGGGACTAGCGGGCGGGATGAGCAGTTCTTC. Its translation is CSAQPGTSGRDEQFF. The chain combines TRBV20-1 with TRBJ2-1; 12 bases are a match to TRBD2. Germline loops: CDR1 DFQATT, CDR2 SNEGSKA (reference sequence). Trimming removed 6 bases from V and 8 bases from J; junction bases left unmatched: 11. This CDR3 spans 15 amino acids.

There are a few counts of this clone. This chain connects TRBV30 to TRBJ2-1; 8 bases are shared with TRBD2. Germline trimming cut 6 bases from V and 5 bases from J; bases unmatched to any gene: 6. The germline V gene encodes CDR1 GTSNPN and CDR2 SVGIG (reference sequence). This CDR3 has 13 residues. This CDR3 reads CACTGLEHNEQFF. The CDR3 DNA reads TGTGCCTGTACGGGACTAGAACACAATGAGCAGTTCTTC.

This clone has ten or more counts. The V call is TRBV3-1, the J call TRBJ2-2; D is unresolved. V was pared by 3 bases and J by 4 bases, with 9 bases between. The CDR3 runs to 14 residues. Per the germline V gene, CDR1 is LGHDT and CDR2 is YNNKEL (reference sequence). CDR3 coding DNA: TGTGCCAGCAGCCATCCCGCCGGCACCGGGGAGCTGTTTTTT. This translates into CASSHPAGTGELFF. Filled out from reference TRBV3-1 and TRBJ2-2, the complete variable domain reads DTAVSQTPKYLVTQMGNDKSIKCEQNLGHDTMYWYKQDSKKFLKIMFSYNNKELIINETVPNRFSPKSPDKAHLNLHINSLELGDSAVYFCASSHPAGTGELFFGEGSRLTVL.

This clone has a count of ten or more. This chain connects TRBV20-1 to TRBJ1-1, with D hard to call. The V gene's germline CDR1 is DFQATT and CDR2 SNEGSKA (reference sequence). Trimming stripped 1 base from V and 4 bases from J, with 16 bases between. This CDR3 has 15 amino acids. CDR3 protein: CSARGGSSGGTEAFF. The CDR3 nucleotides are TGCAGTGCTAGAGGCGGTAGTTCTGGAGGCACTGAAGCTTTCTTT.

This clone was recorded at least ten times. V usage is TRBV18 and J usage is TRBJ2-5, with 8 bases that match TRBD1. CDR1 is KGHSH and CDR2 is LQKENI in the germline V gene. The V segment lost 4 bases and the J segment 5 bases; nucleotides outside the gene matches: 12. The CDR3 length is 16 residues. The chain's CDR3 is CASSLLDQGAGETQYF. CDR3 DNA sequence: TGTGCCAGCTCACTACTGGACCAGGGGGCCGGGGAGACCCAGTACTTC.

There are many counts of this clone. This rearrangement joins TRBV5-1 to TRBJ1-6; weak D call: TRBD1 (6 bases). The CDR3 is 14 residues long. Germline V gene sequence: CDR1 SGHRS, CDR2 YFSETQ. Trimming removed 4 bases from V and 8 bases from J, with 13 bases in between. The CDR3 here is CASSQTYRDSPLHF. As DNA, the CDR3 is TGCGCCAGCAGCCAAACCTACAGGGATTCACCCCTCCACTTT.

This clone was seen repeatedly, ten times or more. J is TRBJ2-1 and V is TRBV10-3, with D unresolved. The CDR3 spans 12 residues. The V end was cut by 5 bases, the J end by 5 bases, with 7 bases between. In germline, CDR1 is ENHRY, CDR2 SYGVKD. In DNA, the CDR3 is TGTGCCATCAGTCTCCCAAACAATGAGCAGTTCTTC. This gives the protein CAISLPNNEQFF.

The chain uses TRBV28 and TRBJ2-1, with 14 bases identical to TRBD2. The junction had 11 bases not matched to a gene; V was cut back by 7 bases and J by 12 bases. Germline CDR1 reads MDHEN; CDR2 reads SYDVKM. This CDR3 region has 15 residues. CDR3 DNA sequence: TGTGCCAGCATCCGACTAGCGGGAGGGGGGGATGGGCAGTTCTTC. It specifies CASIRLAGGGDGQFF.

There are many counts of this clone. The genes are TRBV27 and TRBJ2-1, with 10 bases that match TRBD2. The CDR3 length is 15 residues. The J segment lost 3 bases and the V segment lost 5 bases, leaving 4 bases of the junction unmatched. Germline V gene sequence: CDR1 MNHEY, CDR2 SMNVEV (reference sequence). DNA of the CDR3: TGTGCCAGCAGTCCCGTAGCGGGAGGCTACAATGAGCAGTTCTTC. Protein product: CASSPVAGGYNEQFF.

The rearrangement uses TRBV5-1 and TRBJ1-1; D not resolved. Trimming took 2 bases from V and 5 from J, leaving 7 bases between them. CDR3 size: 12 residues. CDR1 is SGHRS, CDR2 YFSETQ, per germline. The CDR3 DNA reads TGCGCCAGCAGCTTCGAGGGTACTGAAGCTTTCTTT. It is translated as CASSFEGTEAFF.

This clone has only a few counts. It may be a read error: a sequence one base away is much more abundant. The rearrangement joins TRBV2 to TRBJ2-4; possible D gene TRBD2, 5 bases. The CDR3 length is 15 residues. Germline loops: CDR1 SNHLY, CDR2 FYNNEI. The CDR3, as DNA: TGTGCCAGCAGTCAAGCGGTCCTAGCCAAAAACATTCAGTACTTC. Translated: CASSQAVLAKNIQYF.

This clone has a count of ten or more. The chain carries TRBV6-1 and TRBJ2-7, with 12 bases fitting TRBD2. Germline CDR1 reads MNHNS; CDR2 reads SASEGT. The CDR3 contains 12 residues. The V and J ends lost 8 bases and 5 bases, in that order; junction bases with no gene match: 1. DNA of the CDR3: TGTGCCAGCCCTAGCGGGAGGGACGAGCAGTACTTC. It codes for CASPSGRDEQYF.

The chain has TRBV11-2 and TRBJ2-7; D unresolved. The CDR3 consists of 14 residues. The V gene lost 1 base and the J gene lost 0 bases, with 7 bases spanning the gap. Germline assignment: CDR1 SGHAT and CDR2 FQNNGV. The CDR3 here is CASSLAHSSYEQYF. CDR3 DNA sequence: TGTGCCAGCAGCTTAGCCCATAGCTCCTACGAGCAGTACTTC.

This clone was seen at least ten times. The chain joins TRBV2 to TRBJ2-3; 10 nucleotides match TRBD1. The ends lost 4 bases at V and 3 bases at J; junction bases unmatched: 4. There are 15 residues in the CDR3. Germline V gene data show CDR1 as SNHLY and CDR2 as FYNNEI. The CDR3 sequence is CASSVGDRGTDTQYF. In DNA, the CDR3 is TGTGCCAGCAGTGTTGGGGACAGGGGTACAGATACGCAGTATTTT.

This clone was found many times. This chain connects TRBV6-1 to TRBJ2-1; possible D gene TRBD2, 6 bases. This CDR3 contains 16 residues. The ends were cut back, 6 bases at V and 0 bases at J, with 15 bases in the middle. The germline CDR1 and CDR2 sequences are MNHNS and SASEGT. The CDR3 sequence: CASRKMGGTSYNEQFF. In DNA, the CDR3 is TGTGCCAGCAGAAAAATGGGGGGTACCTCCTACAATGAGCAGTTCTTC.

This clone was counted ten times or more. This clone may be a read error of a much larger clone one base away. The same CDR3 arises from other DNA sequences in this sample as well. The chain couples TRBV28 to TRBJ1-2; TRBD1 matches at 10 bases. This CDR3 has 13 amino acids. V trimming: 5 bases; J trimming: 6 bases; junction bases outside the gene matches: 3. Germline CDR1 MDHEN, CDR2 SYDVKM. The DNA of the CDR3 is TGTGCCAGCAGTGACAGGGGGCTCGATGGCTACACCTTC. Its protein product is CASSDRGLDGYTF.

At least ten counts were recorded for this clone. The chain is built from TRBV12-3 or TRBV12-4 and TRBJ1-2; D call uncertain. V lost 1 base, J lost 8 bases, and 11 bases lay in between. The CDR3 runs to 13 residues. The CDR3 loop reads CASSLGPSRGYTF. The DNA of the CDR3 is TGTGCCAGCAGTTTAGGACCGTCCCGGGGCTACACCTTC.

V usage is TRBV3-1 and J usage is TRBJ2-5; TRBD2 matches at 7 bases. This CDR3 spans 15 amino acids. With V trimmed by 0 bases and J by 2 bases, 3 bases remained unmatched. Germline lookup yields CDR1 LGHDT and CDR2 YNNKEL (reference sequence). This chain's CDR3 is CASSQEAGEQETQYF. CDR3 sequence (DNA): TGTGCCAGCAGCCAAGAGGCGGGAGAACAAGAGACCCAGTACTTC.

This clone was seen repeatedly, ten times or more. The V and J genes are TRBV11-1 and TRBJ2-7, with 10 positions matching TRBD2. The CDR3 has 17 amino acids. Germline V gives CDR1 SGHAT, CDR2 FQDESV (reference sequence). V shed 2 bases, J shed 0 bases, and the junction held 7 bases outside the gene matches. The CDR3 protein is CASSLSRLAGLSYEQYF. The DNA of the CDR3 is TGTGCCAGCAGCTTATCCCGACTAGCGGGTCTCTCCTACGAGCAGTACTTC.

In its sample, this clone was seen many times. This sequence joins TRBV7-2 and TRBJ2-2; 10 nucleotides agree with TRBD2. The junction had 11 bases not matched to a gene; V was cut back by 5 bases and J by 5 bases. The CDR3 sequence is 17 residues long. CDR1 is SGHTA and CDR2 is FQGNSA in the germline V gene. The CDR3 loop reads CASSRSLLAGSTGELFF. The CDR3, as DNA: TGTGCCAGCAGCCGATCCCTACTAGCGGGATCTACCGGGGAGCTGTTTTTT.

This clone was detected many times. The chain has TRBV18 and TRBJ2-3; the D call may be TRBD1 or TRBD2 (5 bases each). Germline CDR1 reads KGHSH; CDR2 reads LQKENI. Trimming took off 0 bases at V and 10 bases at J, with 11 bases between the two ends. The CDR3 sequence is 13 residues long. Written as DNA, the CDR3 is TGTGCCAGCTCACCACCTGAGGGGAGATCGCAGTATTTT. This translates into CASSPPEGRSQYF.

This clone appeared many times. The chain has TRBV2 and TRBJ1-5; no firm D call. Looked up from germline, CDR1 is SNHLY and CDR2 is FYNNEI. Trimming cost V 7 bases and J 0 bases, with 10 bases left between them. This CDR3 comprises 14 residues. CDR3 in amino acids: CASKGPYSNQPQHF. The CDR3 region has the DNA TGTGCCAGCAAAGGGCCTTATAGCAATCAGCCCCAGCATTTT. The variable domain in full, completed from reference TRBV2 and TRBJ1-5, reads EPEVTQTPSHQVTQMGQEVILRCVPISNHLYFYWYRQILGQKVEFLVSFYNNEISEKSEIFDDQFSVERPDGSNFTLKIRSTKLEDSAMYFCASKGPYSNQPQHFGDGTRLSIL.